The 27 T cell receptor beta chains reported below all come from one sample, sequenced in a study of cytomegalovirus exposure and HLA in healthy donors (dated by TCRdb to the late 2010s). Library preparation was by the immunoSEQ multiplex PCR assay. The multiplex PCR relied on a mix of 60 forward primers for TCR Vbeta segments and 13 reverse primers for TCR Jbeta segments. Sourced from immuneACCESS, this table was stored by TCRdb with only in-frame sequences that have V and J called. A share of the clones is absent; for the studies checked, an unresolved V gene accounts for under half, and the remainder has no known explanation. A total of 170,000 or so clones appear in this sample, approximately 80% of them only once. Around 5% of the sample lies in the top ten. Sample: PBMCs. These receptors all come from a man aged 18 to 29 in good health and CMV-seronegative.

CDR3 nucleotides: TGTGCCAGCAGCCCCTACAGGGGCGACTACGAGCAGTACTTC. This translates into CASSPYRGDYEQYF. J is TRBJ2-7 and V is TRBV5-6, with 7 bases that match TRBD1. Germline V gene sequence: CDR1 SGHDT, CDR2 YYEEEE. The CDR3 has 14 amino acids. J was trimmed by 3 bases and V by 4 bases; bases with no gene match: 7.

This clone was observed a few times. The chain is built from TRBV28 and TRBJ1-2; 10 bases fit TRBD1. This CDR3 region has 15 residues. V was pared by 7 bases and J by 8 bases, with 13 bases of the junction left unmatched. Germline CDR1 and CDR2: MDHEN and SYDVKM. Here the CDR3 reads CASTPPGQGRGGYTF. The CDR3 nucleotides are TGTGCCAGCACTCCACCGGGACAGGGGCGGGGGGGCTACACCTTC.

V is TRBV7-9 and J is TRBJ2-3; no clear D. There are 14 residues in the CDR3. Germline V lookup: CDR1 SEHNR, CDR2 FQNEAQ (reference sequence). V was pared by 5 bases and J by 0 bases, with 9 bases between. CDR3 in DNA: TGTGCCAGCAGCCCCGCGACTAGCACAGATACGCAGTATTTT. Translated: CASSPATSTDTQYF.

The chain uses TRBV7-9 and TRBJ1-5, with TRBD1 identical over 10 bases. CDR1 SEHNR and CDR2 FQNEAQ come from the germline V gene (reference sequence). V trimming: 1 base; J trimming: 5 bases; junction bases outside the gene matches: 2. This CDR3 is built from 15 residues. The CDR3: CASSLGTGGHQPQHF. For the CDR3, the DNA is TGTGCCAGCAGCTTAGGGACAGGGGGTCATCAGCCCCAGCATTTT.

V and J are TRBV9 and TRBJ2-1; D possibly corresponds to TRBD2 (5 bases). Per germline, CDR1 SGDLS and CDR2 YYNGEE. V was clipped by 1 base and J by 2 bases, with 16 bases between them. There are 17 residues in the CDR3. In DNA, the CDR3 is TGTGCCAGCAGCGTAATTGGACGGGGTTCTCCCTACAATGAGCAGTTCTTC. It codes for CASSVIGRGSPYNEQFF. Drawing the rest from reference TRBV9 and TRBJ2-1, the complete variable domain is DSGVTQTPKHLITATGQRVTLRCSPRSGDLSVYWYQQSLDQGLQFLIQYYNGEERAKGNILERFSAQQFPDLHSELNLSSLELGDSALYFCASSVIGRGSPYNEQFFGPGTRLTVL.

The V and J genes are TRBV2 and TRBJ1-2; 7 bases are a match to TRBD1. Germline CDR1 reads SNHLY; CDR2 reads FYNNEI. The CDR3 length is 15 residues. J gave up 3 bases and V 1 base, and 5 bases lay outside the gene matches. The CDR3 region has the DNA TGTGCCAGCAGTGAAGGGGCAGGGGGACACTATGGCTACACCTTC. It codes for CASSEGAGGHYGYTF. The full variable domain, completed using reference TRBV2 and TRBJ1-2, is EPEVTQTPSHQVTQMGQEVILRCVPISNHLYFYWYRQILGQKVEFLVSFYNNEISEKSEIFDDQFSVERPDGSNFTLKIRSTKLEDSAMYFCASSEGAGGHYGYTFGSGTRLTVV.

The V gene is TRBV2, the J gene TRBJ2-2; D is possibly TRBD1 (5 bases). This CDR3 spans 12 amino acids. Germline V lookup: CDR1 SNHLY, CDR2 FYNNEI. Trimming cost V 9 bases and J 5 bases, with 10 bases left between them. The chain's CDR3 is CARGQTTGELFF. The CDR3 region has the DNA TGTGCCAGGGGGCAGACGACCGGGGAGCTGTTTTTT.

Only a few counts were recorded for this clone. The gene calls are TRBV7-3 and TRBJ1-4; TRBD1 aligns across 7 bases. The trim removed 5 bases at V and 3 bases at J, leaving 6 bases unmatched. The CDR3 is 15 amino acids. The germline CDR1 and CDR2 sequences are SGHTA and FQGTGA. The CDR3 DNA sequence: TGTGCCAGCAGCCGTACAGGGGCTTCTAATGAAAAACTGTTTTTT. Translated: CASSRTGASNEKLFF.

V gene TRBV4-2 combines with J gene TRBJ2-1; 9 nucleotides match TRBD2. The CDR3 runs to 17 residues. The V and J ends lost 0 bases and 7 bases, in that order; junction bases with no gene match: 10. Germline assignment: CDR1 LGHNA and CDR2 YNFKEQ. Here the CDR3 DNA reads TGTGCCAGCAGCCAAGATCTTCTGCGGGAGGGCCGGAATGAGCAGTTCTTC. This translates into CASSQDLLREGRNEQFF.

The CDR3: CASSPGTVTNEKLFF. For the CDR3, the DNA is TGTGCCAGCAGCCCCGGGACAGTAACGAATGAAAAACTGTTTTTT. This rearrangement joins TRBV11-2 to TRBJ1-4; 7 bases line up with TRBD1. The V gene end was trimmed by 5 bases and the J gene end by 5 bases; junction bases not matched to a gene: 8. Germline lookup yields CDR1 SGHAT and CDR2 FQNNGV. The CDR3 runs 15 residues.

The chain carries TRBV14 and TRBJ1-2; D unclear. This CDR3 spans 13 amino acids. Germline values: CDR1 SGHDN, CDR2 FVKESK. V was cut by 2 bases and J by 3 bases, with 7 bases left in between. For the CDR3, the DNA is TGTGCCAGCAGCCAAACGGGATACTATGGCTACACCTTC. This translates into CASSQTGYYGYTF.

This chain connects TRBV29-1 to TRBJ2-1; the match to TRBD2 covers 7 bases. Germline assignment: CDR1 SQVTM and CDR2 ANQGSEA. After removal of 6 bases from V and 6 bases from J, the junction contained 11 bases not matched to a gene. The CDR3 extends over 14 amino acids. The CDR3 sequence: CSVISGLPGNEQFF. Written as DNA, the CDR3 is TGCAGCGTCATTAGCGGGCTGCCGGGCAATGAGCAGTTCTTC.

The chain employs TRBV6-5 and TRBJ2-7, with D perhaps TRBD1 (5 bases). The germline gives CDR1 MNHEY, CDR2 SVGAGI. This CDR3 is built from 13 residues. V lost 6 bases and J 6 bases, leaving 15 bases between the germline ends. The CDR3 sequence is CASSFKTGAEQYF. The CDR3 region has the DNA TGTGCCAGCAGCTTCAAAACTGGGGCCGAGCAGTACTTC.

In this sample, this clone turned up a few times. V usage is TRBV27 and J usage is TRBJ1-4; weak D call: TRBD1 (6 bases). Per the germline V gene, CDR1 is MNHEY and CDR2 is SMNVEV (reference sequence). The length of the CDR3 is 15 residues. V was pared by 6 bases and J by 5 bases, with 16 bases between. CDR3 DNA sequence: TGTGCCAGCAGATCCTGGGGGGGGCTAAATGAAAAACTGTTTTTT. This gives the protein CASRSWGGLNEKLFF. Supplemented by reference TRBV27 and TRBJ1-4, the full variable domain reads EAQVTQNPRYLITVTGKKLTVTCSQNMNHEYMSWYRQDPGLGLRQIYYSMNVEVTDKGDVPEGYKVSRKEKRNFPLILESPSPNQTSLYFCASRSWGGLNEKLFFGSGTQLSVL.

The chain recombines TRBV18 with TRBJ2-5; D not certain. This CDR3 is built from 15 residues. Trimming took off 2 bases at V and 0 bases at J, with 10 bases between the two ends. The germline V gene encodes CDR1 KGHSH and CDR2 LQKENI. CDR3 in DNA: TGTGCCAGCTCACCAGAAATCCGGTACCAAGAGACCCAGTACTTC. This encodes CASSPEIRYQETQYF.

The chain joins TRBV4-1 to TRBJ2-7, with a weak D call TRBD1 (6 bases). Germline values: CDR1 MGHRA, CDR2 YSYEKL. V lost 1 base to trimming and J lost 3 bases, with 13 bases between them. The CDR3 has 15 residues. The CDR3 DNA follows: TGCGCCAGCAGCCAAGTTACAGGGATCATCTACGAGCAGTACTTC. It specifies CASSQVTGIIYEQYF.

There are a few counts of this clone. The chain has TRBV10-2 and TRBJ2-7; D possibly corresponds to TRBD2 (6 bases). V lost 8 bases and J 3 bases, leaving 8 bases between the germline ends. Germline CDR1 WSHSY, CDR2 SAAADI. The CDR3 totals 11 residues. DNA for the CDR3: TGCGCCAGCTCGGGGGTCTACGAGCAGTACTTC. Its translation is CASSGVYEQYF.

The genes are TRBV30 and TRBJ1-5; no clear D. Looked up from germline, CDR1 is GTSNPN and CDR2 is SVGIG (reference sequence). This CDR3 region has 12 residues. Trimming left V 3 bases short and J 13 bases short, with 16 bases between. The CDR3 sequence: CAWSENPREQHF. The DNA of the CDR3 is TGTGCCTGGAGCGAGAACCCCCGGGAACAGCATTTT.

The chain uses TRBV6-1 and TRBJ1-1; tentatively, D is TRBD1 (5 bases). CDR1 and CDR2 (germline): MNHNS, SASEGT. CDR3 length: 13 residues. V was trimmed by 10 bases and J by 4 bases, leaving 16 bases between them. The CDR3: CATLIGQGTEAFF. DNA for the CDR3: TGTGCCACCCTGATTGGGCAGGGCACTGAAGCTTTCTTT.

This clone is classed as medium-sized. J is TRBJ2-5 and V is TRBV10-1; 8 bases align to TRBD2. This CDR3 has 17 amino acids. With V trimmed by 1 base and J by 0 bases, 7 bases remained unmatched. The germline V gene encodes CDR1 WNHNN and CDR2 SYGVQD (reference sequence). This CDR3 reads CASSELSELADQETQYF. In DNA, the CDR3 is TGCGCCAGCAGTGAGTTGTCGGAACTAGCGGACCAAGAGACCCAGTACTTC.

This clone occurred a few times. This chain uses TRBV19 with TRBJ2-2; maybe TRBD2 (5 bases). V was shortened by 3 bases and J by 6 bases, with 8 bases between the two germline ends. Germline CDR1 and CDR2: LNHDA and SQIVND (reference sequence). CDR3 length: 13 amino acids. The CDR3 DNA reads as TGTGCCAGTAGTATTGAGGGTGCCGGGGAGCTGTTTTTT. Translated, it gives CASSIEGAGELFF.

The sample holds a few counts of this clone. The chain combines TRBV6-1 with TRBJ2-2, with D tentatively TRBD2 (6 bases). The germline gives CDR1 MNHNS, CDR2 SASEGT. This CDR3 is 15 amino acids long. V lost 7 bases and J lost 8, with 20 bases in between. Here the CDR3 DNA reads TGTGCCAGCATCACAAATTCACTAGCTAGGGGGGAGCTGTTTTTT. It yields the protein CASITNSLARGELFF.

The CDR3 DNA is TGCAGCGTTGTACCAGGGGGCTACGAGCAGTACTTC. Translation: CSVVPGGYEQYF. The V call is TRBV29-1, the J call TRBJ2-7; TRBD1 matches at 7 bases. V dropped 4 bases and J dropped 3; count of bases not matched to a gene: 3. Germline assignment: CDR1 SQVTM and CDR2 ANQGSEA. The CDR3 runs 12 residues.

This chain joins TRBV11-2 and TRBJ2-2; 7 nucleotides align to TRBD2. Germline loops: CDR1 SGHAT, CDR2 FQNNGV. The CDR3 covers 14 residues. After removal of 5 bases from V and 7 bases from J, the junction contained 7 bases not matched to a gene. CDR3: CASSARLAGGELFF. The DNA of the CDR3 is TGTGCCAGCAGCGCCCGACTAGCCGGCGGGGAGCTGTTTTTT.

This clone was seen a handful of times. The chain recombines TRBV6-5 with TRBJ1-1; perhaps TRBD1 as D (5 bases). Trimming pared 2 bases from V and 0 bases from J, leaving 10 bases between. The length of the CDR3 is 15 residues. The germline V gene encodes CDR1 MNHEY and CDR2 SVGAGI. The CDR3, as DNA: TGTGCCAGCAGTTACATCGGGGGATTGAACACTGAAGCTTTCTTT. Amino acid sequence: CASSYIGGLNTEAFF.

This sequence joins TRBV15 and TRBJ2-7; D is perhaps TRBD2 (6 bases). The V gene's germline CDR1 is LNHNV and CDR2 YYDKDF (reference sequence). The V gene lost 0 bases and the J gene lost 5 bases, with 14 bases spanning the gap. The CDR3 is 15 amino acids. The CDR3 DNA is TGTGCCACCAGCAGAGATTCTAGGAGGGCTAACGAGCAGTACTTC. Encoded protein: CATSRDSRRANEQYF.

V and J are TRBV9 and TRBJ2-1, with TRBD2 matching 9 bases. CDR3 length: 16 residues. Germline-derived CDR1 and CDR2 are SGDLS and YYNGEE. V was pared by 0 bases and J by 2 bases, with 3 bases of the junction left unmatched. CDR3 nucleotides: TGTGCCAGCAGCGTAGAAAGACTAGCGGCCTACAATGAGCAGTTCTTC. Protein product: CASSVERLAAYNEQFF.